Sequencing of this T cell receptor beta chain was carried out in a study of siplizumab effects on memory and regulatory T cells. Study conclusions and caveats: Fewer alloreactive sequences mapped to unstimulated CD4+ memory cells under siplizumab. Researchers could map only a minor fraction of alloreactive clones to unstimulated subsets.

CDR3 length: 15 amino acids. Germline assignment: CDR1 MNHNS and CDR2 SASEGT. V dropped 4 bases and J dropped 0 bases, with 11 bases sitting between them. The study assayed around 9.2 x 10^4 TCR templates per sample. Assay used: immunoSEQ multiplex PCR; TCRdb lists only in-frame clones, some missing. Of around 120,000 clones detected, about 95% appear once; the ten largest clones hold roughly 1.5%. In the case of this clone: The antigen remains undetermined.

This clonotype originated in a human donor in good health. The sample was non-Treg CD4+ T cells sorted from blood. The chain combines TRBV6-1 with TRBJ2-3; no firm D call. For the CDR3, the DNA is TGTGCCAGCAGTGCCCGGGCCACTAGCACAGATACGCAGTATTTT. It is translated as CASSARATSTDTQYF.